One and the same sample provided the 9 T cell receptor beta chains below, sequenced in a study of T cell changes during pregnancy in multiple sclerosis. Profiling relied on immunoSEQ multiplex PCR, and the TCRdb table lists in-frame clones only, not all of them. The table lists over 45,000 clones, roughly 93% of them singletons. The starting material was CD8+ T cells from peripheral blood mononuclear cells, obtained in the third trimester of pregnancy. The receptors here all came from a female donor with multiple sclerosis, enrolled in a pregnancy study.

This clone has only a few counts. The J gene is TRBJ2-7, the V gene TRBV11-2; no definite D call. The germline V gene encodes CDR1 SGHAT and CDR2 FQNNGV. The V gene lost 5 bases and the J gene lost 4 bases, with 9 bases spanning the gap. The CDR3 is made up of 12 amino acids. CDR3 residues: CASSPTSYEQYF. Written as DNA, the CDR3 is TGTGCCAGCAGCCCGACTTCATACGAGCAGTACTTC.

This CDR3 reads CASSDKGSTDTQYF. As DNA, the CDR3 is TGTGCCAGTTCCGACAAGGGGTCGACAGATACGCAGTATTTT. This rearrangement joins TRBV19 to TRBJ2-3, with a weak D call TRBD1 (5 bases). Looked up from germline, CDR1 is LNHDA and CDR2 is SQIVND (reference sequence). V lost 8 bases, J lost 3 bases, and 15 bases lay in between. The CDR3 consists of 14 residues.

This chain uses TRBV27 with TRBJ2-1; 15 bases map to TRBD2. CDR3 length: 15 residues. Germline V gene data show CDR1 as MNHEY and CDR2 as SMNVEV (reference sequence). V shed 5 bases, J shed 7 bases, and the junction held 3 bases outside the gene matches. CDR3 bases: TGTGCCAGCAGTCCCGGGACTAGCGGGAGGAATGAGCAGTTCTTC. Translating it yields CASSPGTSGRNEQFF.

The chain is built from TRBV4-1 and TRBJ2-5; 10 nucleotides line up with TRBD1. V was clipped by 2 bases and J by 4 bases; unmatched bases: 10. CDR1 is MGHRA and CDR2 is YSYEKL in the germline V gene. The length of the CDR3 is 17 residues. CDR3 in amino acids: CASSQPTGTGVGETQYF. CDR3 DNA: TGCGCCAGCAGCCAACCCACCGGGACAGGGGTTGGAGAGACCCAGTACTTC.

This chain joins TRBV7-9 and TRBJ2-7, with D maybe TRBD1 (7 bases). Per germline, CDR1 SEHNR and CDR2 FQNEAQ (reference sequence). There are 12 residues in the CDR3. The V end was cut by 5 bases, the J end by 13 bases, with 18 bases between. The CDR3, as DNA: TGTGCCAGCAGCGCCCGCCAGGGGGAGGAATACTTC. It translates to CASSARQGEEYF.

The V call is TRBV28, the J call TRBJ2-7; 12 positions match TRBD2. Germline V gene lookup returns CDR1 MDHEN and CDR2 SYDVKM. V gave up 2 bases and J gave up 0 bases; unmatched junction bases: 2. CDR3 length: 16 residues. CDR3 coding DNA: TGTGCCAGCAGTTTAGGACTAGCGGGAAACTCCTACGAGCAGTACTTC. This sequence encodes CASSLGLAGNSYEQYF.

Concerning this clone: The junction shows a germline mismatch at one end, possibly a read error. This chain joins TRBV7-9 and TRBJ1-1; TRBD1 matches 7 bases. The length of the CDR3 is 12 residues. The germline V gene has CDR1 SEHNR and CDR2 FQNEAQ (reference sequence). CDR3 sequence: CANGPAGGEGFF. CDR3 DNA sequence: TGTGCCAACGGACCGGCAGGGGGTGAAGGTTTCTTT.

The CDR3 loop reads CASSRVDEGLSRNNEQFF. CDR3 bases: TGTGCCAGCAGCCGGGTAGACGAGGGTTTATCCAGAAACAATGAGCAGTTCTTC. This chain uses TRBV5-6 with TRBJ2-1, with a possible D match to TRBD2 (5 bases). The germline V gene has CDR1 SGHDT and CDR2 YYEEEE. V was clipped by 4 bases and J by 5 bases, with 25 bases between them. This CDR3 region has 18 residues. Filled out from reference TRBV5-6 and TRBJ2-1, the complete variable domain reads DAGVTQSPTHLIKTRGQQVTLRCSPKSGHDTVSWYQQALGQGPQFIFQYYEEEERQRGNFPDRFSGHQFPNYSSELNVNALLLGDSALYLCASSRVDEGLSRNNEQFFGPGTRLTVL.

The genes are TRBV7-2 and TRBJ2-1; unclear D gene. Germline CDR1 SGHTA, CDR2 FQGNSA. The germline V and J ends were trimmed by 5 bases and 0 bases, with 23 bases remaining between them. The CDR3 has 19 residues. CDR3 protein: CASSRIPHLVWSSYNEQFF. CDR3 sequence (DNA): TGTGCCAGCAGCCGAATCCCCCACTTGGTTTGGAGCTCCTACAATGAGCAGTTCTTC.